Sequencing of this T cell receptor beta chain was carried out in a study of blood T cell repertoires in COVID-19. Overall study: Researchers got acute and convalescent COVID-19 samples from the United States, Italy and Spain.

As processed by the authors: Cell counts per sample came from amplifying reference gene primers. The table came from immunoSEQ multiplex PCR; TCRdb's copy has only in-frame clones and leaves some out. The V and J calls and clone size are taken from that table; D and trimming were inferred from the DNA. The sample yields hundreds of thousands of clones, under 85% seen once. The CDR3 length is 14 residues. V shed 5 bases and J shed 5 bases, with 16 bases lying between them. CDR1 is PRHDT and CDR2 is FYEKMQ in the germline V gene (reference sequence). The chain joins TRBV13 to TRBJ2-7; no firm D call. Sequenced sample: peripheral blood. The receptor comes from a woman in her 30s with COVID-19, enrolled during active disease. CDR3 nucleotides: TGTGCCAGCAGCCCCACCCTAAGGCAGGACGAGCAGTACTTC. Protein sequence: CASSPTLRQDEQYF.